The clone carrying this T cell receptor beta chain came up a few times. CDR3 length: 15 residues. Germline values: CDR1 LNHDA, CDR2 SQIVND (reference sequence). V shed 9 bases and J 0 bases; nucleotides not matched to a gene: 7. Method: immunoSEQ multiplex PCR; TCRdb's copy keeps in-frame clones and lacks some. The data hold under 100,000 clones, with over 75% observed a single time. The entry originates in a study of OX40 agonist ivuxolimab in advanced cancers. The source was CD4+ or CD8+ T cells sorted from blood, collected in a trial of the OX40 agonist ivuxolimab. This sequence was found in an adult with an advanced solid tumor such as melanoma, head and neck, liver or kidney cancer. The rearrangement joins TRBV19 to TRBJ2-7; 11 bases are shared with TRBD2. CDR3 loop: CASSISGRDSYEQYF. CDR3 coding DNA: TGTGCCAGCTCGATTAGCGGGAGGGACTCCTACGAGCAGTACTTC. The whole variable domain, filled in from reference TRBV19 and TRBJ2-7, reads DGGITQSPKYLFRKEGQNVTLSCEQNLNHDAMYWYRQDPGQGLRLIYYSQIVNDFQKGDIAEGYSVSREKKESFPLTVTSAQKNPTAFYLCASSISGRDSYEQYFGPGTRLTVT.